This record covers a single T cell receptor beta chain. The antigen is not known. This CDR3 comprises 18 residues. V shed 7 bases and J shed 3 bases, with 27 bases lying between them. CDR1 is MGHRA, CDR2 YSYEKL, per germline. This record belongs to a study of beta chain features in type 1 diabetes. Overall study results and limits: At VDJ recombination sites, type 1 diabetes patients had fewer insertions and more deleted nucleotides.

The study reverse transcribed the entire isolated RNA, so it sequenced expressed TCRB transcripts. The method was immunoSEQ multiplex PCR; TCRdb's version includes in-frame clones alone and lacks a portion of them. In the table there are over 500,000 clones, roughly 15% of which are singletons. By way of CD45RO/CCR7/CD25/CD127/CD95/CD27, the CD4+ regulatory, stem cell-like memory, central memory and naive cells were sorted. Sequenced sample: naive CD4+ T cells from blood. The V gene is TRBV4-1, the J gene TRBJ1-2; D is perhaps TRBD1 (6 bases). This clonotype originated in a man aged 18 to 30 in good health. CDR3: CASTKHLLGAPNDYGYTF. CDR3 DNA: TGCGCCAGCACCAAACATCTGCTGGGGGCCCCCAACGACTATGGCTACACCTTC.